The rows below give T cell receptor beta chains drawn from one sample of a study of T cell responses to AZD1222 COVID-19 vaccine. Sequencing was performed with immunoSEQ multiplex PCR; in TCRdb, only in-frame clones are kept and a portion is missing. This sample has roughly 110,000 clones; roughly nine tenths occur once, and the top ten carry approximately 4.5%. Source: peripheral blood, taken on day 0 of AZD1222 vaccination. These receptors were collected from an adult in good health. The CDR3 runs from the conserved cysteine through the conserved F or W. Each record gives: clone size, D gene, J gene, V gene, CDR3 protein, CDR3 DNA. D genes are given only for firm matches. Clone size is not always given. Where it is, it says once, few, many or a class for expanded clones.

>NA|NA|TRBJ2-5|TRBV18
CASSPQETQYF
TGTGCCAGCTCACCACAAGAGACCCAGTACTTC
>NA|TRBD1|TRBJ1-2|TRBV5-1
CASSAGTVTNYGYTF
TGCGCCAGCAGCGCGGGGACAGTCACTAACTATGGCTACACCTTC
>few|TRBD1|TRBJ1-3|TRBV6-5
CATLRTGGSGNTIYF
TGTGCCACCCTAAGGACAGGGGGTTCTGGAAACACCATATATTTT
>NA|TRBD2|TRBJ2-1|TRBV9
CASSVALAVNNEQFF
TGTGCCAGCAGCGTAGCTCTAGCGGTCAACAATGAGCAGTTCTTC
>NA|NA|TRBJ1-6|TRBV6-2/TRBV6-3
CASTYRDGYNSPLHF
TGTGCCAGCACTTATCGGGACGGCTATAATTCACCCCTCCACTTT
>medium-sized|TRBD1|TRBJ2-2|TRBV4-1
CASSQEDRTGELFF
TGCGCCAGCAGCCAAGAGGACAGGACCGGGGAGCTGTTTTTT
>NA|NA|TRBJ1-5|TRBV7-2
CASSWDKNGNQPQHF
TGTGCCAGCAGCTGGGACAAGAACGGCAATCAGCCCCAGCATTTT
>NA|NA|TRBJ2-5|TRBV6-2/TRBV6-3
CASSYSPRQETQYF
TGTGCCAGCAGTTACTCGCCCAGGCAAGAGACCCAGTACTTC
>NA|TRBD1|TRBJ2-1|TRBV28
CASRGQGVYEQFF
TGTGCCAGCAGGGGACAGGGGGTCTATGAGCAGTTCTTC
>medium-sized|NA|TRBJ1-3|TRBV28
CASSFRGLGGNTIYF
TGTGCCAGCAGTTTTCGGGGGCTGGGGGGAAACACCATATATTTT
>NA|NA|TRBJ1-3|TRBV6-5
CASSVGNTIYF
TGTGCCAGCAGCGTGGGAAACACCATATATTTT
>NA|NA|TRBJ2-3|TRBV5-1
CASSIRDELTDTQYF
TGCGCCAGCAGCATCCGGGACGAACTCACAGATACGCAGTATTTT
>NA|TRBD1|TRBJ1-1|TRBV6-2/TRBV6-3
CASSYWEAGGTEAFF
TGTGCCAGCAGTTACTGGGAGGCAGGGGGCACTGAAGCTTTCTTT
>NA|NA|TRBJ2-2|TRBV7-3
CASSLTITGELFF
TGTGCCAGCAGCTTAACGATCACCGGGGAGCTGTTTTTT
>NA|NA|TRBJ1-2|TRBV20-1
CSAGGGGYTF
TGCAGTGCTGGAGGAGGGGGCTACACCTTC
>once|NA|TRBJ2-7|TRBV6-5
CASSYSVGGRTYEQYF
TGTGCCAGCAGTTACTCCGTCGGGGGCCGGACCTACGAGCAGTACTTC
>NA|NA|TRBJ1-2|TRBV5-5
CASSLDYGYTF
TGTGCCAGCAGCCTGGATTATGGCTACACCTTC
>NA|NA|TRBJ2-1|TRBV24-1
CATSIGGSYNEQFF
TGTGCCACCAGTATAGGAGGCTCCTACAATGAGCAGTTCTTC
>NA|NA|TRBJ2-1|TRBV28
CATTGYSYNEQFF
TGTGCCACTACAGGGTACTCCTACAATGAGCAGTTCTTC
>NA|NA|TRBJ2-1|TRBV6-2/TRBV6-3
CASSYSGGITYNEQFF
TGTGCCAGCAGTTACTCGGGGGGAATTACCTACAATGAGCAGTTCTTC
>NA|NA|TRBJ2-2|TRBV7-8
CASSPLTGKTGTGELFF
TGTGCCAGCAGCCCCCTCACCGGGAAAACTGGCACCGGGGAGCTGTTTTTT
>NA|NA|TRBJ1-6|TRBV9
CASSYYSGGDNSPLHF
TGTGCCAGCAGTTACTATAGCGGGGGGGATAATTCACCCCTCCACTTT
>NA|NA|TRBJ1-5|TRBV7-2
CASSLVGVNQPQHF
TGTGCCAGCAGCTTAGTCGGCGTCAATCAGCCCCAGCATTTT
>NA|NA|TRBJ2-2|TRBV5-4
CASSDPGRNTGELFF
TGTGCCAGCAGCGACCCGGGGAGGAACACCGGGGAGCTGTTTTTT
>NA|NA|TRBJ1-1|TRBV20-1
CSASRQANTEAFF
TGCAGTGCTAGTCGACAGGCAAACACTGAAGCTTTCTTT
>NA|NA|TRBJ2-7|TRBV11-3
CASSLVGGHEQYF
TGTGCCAGCAGCTTAGTAGGAGGGCACGAGCAGTACTTC
>NA|TRBD1|TRBJ1-5|TRBV6-1
CASTLDRGLQPQHF
TGTGCCAGCACCTTAGACAGGGGGCTTCAGCCCCAGCATTTT
>NA|TRBD1|TRBJ2-6|TRBV5-1
CASGLQGAGANVLTF
TGCGCCAGCGGATTACAGGGGGCTGGGGCCAACGTCCTGACTTTC
>NA|NA|TRBJ2-4|TRBV6-5
CASSSARDLAKNIQYF
TGTGCCAGCAGTTCGGCAAGGGACCTGGCCAAAAACATTCAGTACTTC
>NA|NA|TRBJ2-1|TRBV28
CASSFGNPLGEAYNEQFF
TGTGCCAGCAGTTTCGGGAACCCGCTTGGGGAAGCTTACAATGAGCAGTTCTTC
>NA|NA|TRBJ2-3|TRBV12-3/TRBV12-4
CASSQSGVTQYF
TGTGCCAGCAGCCAATCAGGGGTTACGCAGTATTTT
>NA|TRBD1|TRBJ2-1|TRBV9
CASSPRQGGDNEQFF
TGTGCCAGCAGCCCCCGACAGGGTGGGGACAATGAGCAGTTCTTC
>NA|TRBD2|TRBJ2-3|TRBV7-6
CASSPQVAGGTDTQYF
TGTGCCAGCAGCCCCCAGGTAGCGGGGGGCACAGATACGCAGTATTTT
>NA|NA|TRBJ2-7|TRBV27
CASHSTGNTYEQYF
TGTGCCAGCCATTCAACAGGGAACACCTACGAGCAGTACTTC
>NA|NA|TRBJ2-1|TRBV27
CASSLIPGVDEQFF
TGTGCCAGCAGTTTAATCCCGGGTGTGGATGAGCAGTTCTTC
>NA|NA|TRBJ2-1|TRBV5-6
CASSLAVGDLSYNEQFF
TGTGCCAGCAGCTTAGCAGTTGGGGACCTCTCCTACAATGAGCAGTTCTTC
>NA|NA|TRBJ1-2|TRBV19
CAARGYGYTF
TGTGCCGCGAGGGGGTATGGCTACACCTTC
>NA|NA|TRBJ2-7|TRBV4-3
CASSQDPDEQYF
TGCGCCAGCAGCCAAGATCCGGACGAGCAGTACTTC
>NA|TRBD1|TRBJ1-2|TRBV29-1
CSVGLEQGVKGYTF
TGCAGCGTTGGGCTTGAACAGGGGGTGAAAGGCTACACCTTC
>NA|NA|TRBJ2-5|TRBV5-1
CASSSGHAEETQYF
TGCGCCAGCAGCTCGGGACACGCGGAAGAGACCCAGTACTTC
>NA|NA|TRBJ2-5|TRBV6-1
CASSELEGGGETQYF
TGTGCCAGCAGTGAATTGGAGGGTGGGGGGGAGACCCAGTACTTC
>NA|NA|TRBJ1-2|TRBV19
CASTPGTHGYTF
TGTGCCAGTACCCCCGGGACACATGGCTACACCTTC
>NA|NA|TRBJ1-6|TRBV18
CASSPQESYNSPLHF
TGTGCCAGCTCACCACAGGAATCCTATAATTCACCCCTCCACTTT
>NA|NA|TRBJ2-5|TRBV5-4
CASSLIGDYQETQYF
TGTGCCAGCAGCTTGATAGGGGACTACCAAGAGACCCAGTACTTC
>NA|NA|TRBJ1-4|TRBV5-6
CASSLSTATNEKLFF
TGTGCCAGCAGCTTAAGTACCGCAACTAATGAAAAACTGTTTTTT
>NA|NA|TRBJ2-4|TRBV6-1
CASSELGRGGENIQYF
TGTGCCAGCAGTGAATTAGGTAGGGGAGGTGAAAACATTCAGTACTTC
>NA|NA|TRBJ1-5|TRBV19
CASSTWEGGGNQPQHF
TGTGCCAGTAGTACCTGGGAGGGAGGAGGCAATCAGCCCCAGCATTTT
>NA|NA|TRBJ1-6|TRBV25-1
CASTPRGYTSPLHF
TGTGCCAGCACCCCGCGGGGGTATACTTCACCCCTCCACTTT
>NA|NA|TRBJ2-7|TRBV7-6
CASSGWDSYEQYF
TGTGCCAGCAGTGGGTGGGACTCCTACGAGCAGTACTTC